These 6 T cell receptor beta chains came from one sample sequenced in a study of molecular identifiers for immune sequencing clone quantification. One entry per CDR3 protein results from TCRdb running MiXCR on the PCR reads. The repertoire holds just under 650,000 distinct CDR3 sequences, with nearly 20% as singletons. The source material was naive CD8+ T cells from blood, with Jurkat cell RNA spiked in. Described subset: FACS-sorted CD8+CD4-CCR7+CD45RA+ naive T cells. The source of these receptors is a human donor in good health. Some libraries in this study had Jurkat cell RNA spiked in.

This clonotype was found a few times. The V and J genes are TRBV6-5 and TRBJ2-7, with D perhaps TRBD1 (5 bases). V was clipped by 5 bases and J by 0 bases, with 14 bases between them. CDR1 and CDR2 (germline): MNHEY, SVGAGI. The CDR3 has 15 residues. The CDR3 here is CASSHGQGRSYEQYF. In DNA, the CDR3 is TGTGCCAGCAGTCACGGACAAGGCCGCTCCTACGAGCAGTACTTC.

This sequence joins TRBV3-1 and TRBJ2-4; D remains unclear. The CDR3 loop spans 16 amino acids. Trimming took 3 bases from V and 0 from J, leaving 12 bases between them. The V gene's germline CDR1 is LGHDT and CDR2 YNNKEL (reference sequence). The CDR3 loop reads CASSQEGALAKNIQYF. The CDR3 DNA reads TGTGCCAGCAGCCAGGAAGGAGCCCTAGCCAAAAACATTCAGTACTTC.

With respect to this clonotype: At one end the junction does not follow the germline gene, possibly because of a read error. The J gene is TRBJ2-7, the V gene TRBV20-1; D possibly corresponds to TRBD2 (5 bases). Germline loops: CDR1 DFQATT, CDR2 SNEGSKA (reference sequence). CDR3 size: 12 residues. The CDR3 bases are TGCAGTGCTAACCGGGAAACCTACGAGCAGTGCTTC. Encoded protein: CSANRETYEQCF.

Note on this clonotype: A much larger clone sits a single nucleotide away, making a read error possible. The chain is built from TRBV6-1 and TRBJ2-7, with D possibly being TRBD1 or TRBD2 (5 bases each). Per germline, CDR1 MNHNS and CDR2 SASEGT. The germline V and J ends were trimmed by 10 bases and 0 bases, with 16 bases remaining between them. The CDR3 length is 14 residues. The CDR3 coding sequence is TGTGCCACTCTGGGACGGACGAGCTCCTACGAGCAGTACTTC. Translating gives CATLGRTSSYEQYF.

This clonotype was counted a few times. A read error may account for a junction end that differs from germline. The chain carries TRBV30 and TRBJ2-1; TRBD1 agrees at 10 bases. The CDR3 covers 15 residues. The germline V gene has CDR1 GTSNPN and CDR2 SVGIG (reference sequence). The CDR3 coding sequence is TGTGCCAGGAGCACGGGACAGGGGATCTACAATGAGCAGTTCTTC. It yields the protein CARSTGQGIYNEQFF.

Ten or more counts support this clonotype. The genes are TRBV4-3 and TRBJ1-2, with D unclear. The germline CDR1 and CDR2 sequences are LGHNA and YSLEER. Trimming pared 0 bases from V and 1 base from J, leaving 6 bases between. This CDR3 has 14 amino acids. The CDR3 region is CASSQDRGNYGYTF. The CDR3 DNA follows: TGCGCCAGCAGCCAAGATCGGGGTAACTATGGCTACACCTTC.